This is a list of T cell receptor beta chains from one sample in a study of early T cells in non-severe SARS-CoV-2 infection. MiXCR, applied by TCRdb to the 5' RACE reads, yields one record per CDR3 protein. This table has over 90,000 distinct CDR3 sequences, around 12% appearing once. Sample: whole blood. Receptor source: an adult who was a healthcare worker with PCR-confirmed SARS-CoV-2 infection or an uninfected control (not recorded which). Each CDR3 is given with its conserved first and last residue. Fields, in order: clone size, J gene, D gene, V gene, CDR3 DNA, CDR3 protein. A D gene is named only where the DNA matches it firmly. Not every row has a clone size; where given, it reads once, few, many or a size class.

abundance: few; j_gene: TRBJ1-3; d_gene: NA; v_gene: TRBV7-6; CDR3nt: TGTGCCAGCAGCCAAGGGTCTGGAAACACCATATATTTT; CDR3aa: CASSQGSGNTIYF
abundance: few; j_gene: TRBJ1-4; d_gene: NA; v_gene: TRBV9; CDR3nt: TGTGCCAGCAGCGTAGTTACAGGGGAAAAACTGTTTTTT; CDR3aa: CASSVVTGEKLFF
abundance: NA; j_gene: TRBJ2-2; d_gene: TRBD1; v_gene: TRBV2; CDR3nt: TGTGCCAGCAGTGGCGACAGGGGAGCCGGGGAGCTGTTTTTT; CDR3aa: CASSGDRGAGELFF
abundance: many; j_gene: TRBJ2-5; d_gene: TRBD2; v_gene: TRBV27; CDR3nt: TGTGCCAGCAGTTTGGATCGGGCGGGAGGTCCAGGGACCCAGTACTTC; CDR3aa: CASSLDRAGGPGTQYF
abundance: once; j_gene: TRBJ2-7; d_gene: NA; v_gene: TRBV12-3/TRBV12-4; CDR3nt: TGTGCCAGCAGTTTAGATCTGAGGATGTCAAGGCAGTACTTC; CDR3aa: CASSLDLRMSRQYF
abundance: NA; j_gene: TRBJ2-5; d_gene: TRBD2; v_gene: TRBV6-2/TRBV6-3; CDR3nt: TGTGCCAGCAAAACACTAGCGGACCAAGAGACCCAGTACTTC; CDR3aa: CASKTLADQETQYF
abundance: many; j_gene: TRBJ2-5; d_gene: NA; v_gene: TRBV6-5; CDR3nt: TGTGCCAGCAGTTACTCCAGGCCTCCCGGGGAGACCCAGTACTTC; CDR3aa: CASSYSRPPGETQYF
abundance: few; j_gene: TRBJ2-1; d_gene: TRBD1; v_gene: TRBV29-1; CDR3nt: TGCAGCGGCCTCAGGGGGCCGGCCTACAATGAGCAGTTCTTC; CDR3aa: CSGLRGPAYNEQFF
abundance: NA; j_gene: TRBJ2-3; d_gene: NA; v_gene: TRBV6-2/TRBV6-3; CDR3nt: TGTGCCAGCTTTAGGGATGATACGCAGTATTTT; CDR3aa: CASFRDDTQYF
abundance: NA; j_gene: TRBJ2-7; d_gene: NA; v_gene: TRBV7-9; CDR3nt: TGTGCCAGCAGCTCTCTAATTCTTGACGAGCAGTACTTC; CDR3aa: CASSSLILDEQYF
abundance: many; j_gene: TRBJ1-2; d_gene: NA; v_gene: TRBV20-1; CDR3nt: TGCAGTGCTTCCAAGTCCCATAACTATGGCTACACCTTC; CDR3aa: CSASKSHNYGYTF
abundance: NA; j_gene: TRBJ1-2; d_gene: NA; v_gene: TRBV30; CDR3nt: TGTGCCTGGAGGGGGGCCGGTGGCTACACCTTC; CDR3aa: CAWRGAGGYTF
abundance: NA; j_gene: TRBJ2-3; d_gene: NA; v_gene: TRBV10-3; CDR3nt: TGTGCCGCAATTTCGGGACACTCTACAGATACGCAGTATTTT; CDR3aa: CAAISGHSTDTQYF
abundance: few; j_gene: TRBJ2-3; d_gene: TRBD2; v_gene: TRBV11-2; CDR3nt: TGTGCCAGCAGCTTGGGAGCGGGACCTTCGGATACGCAGTATTTT; CDR3aa: CASSLGAGPSDTQYF
abundance: few; j_gene: TRBJ2-1; d_gene: TRBD2; v_gene: TRBV15; CDR3nt: TGTGCCACCAGCAGAGCGAGGGAAGCGGGAGTGTTGTTCTTC; CDR3aa: CATSRAREAGVLFF
abundance: NA; j_gene: TRBJ1-5; d_gene: NA; v_gene: TRBV20-1; CDR3nt: TGCAGTGCTAATCACAGAGGAATGAGCAATCAGCCCCAGCATTTT; CDR3aa: CSANHRGMSNQPQHF
abundance: once; j_gene: TRBJ2-1; d_gene: NA; v_gene: TRBV7-9; CDR3nt: TGTGCCAGCAGGTCACCCAGAAATGAGCAGTTCTTC; CDR3aa: CASRSPRNEQFF
abundance: many; j_gene: TRBJ1-1; d_gene: NA; v_gene: TRBV6-4; CDR3nt: TGTGCCAGCAGTGCGTCGGGGAGGAACACTGAAGCTTTCTTT; CDR3aa: CASSASGRNTEAFF
abundance: few; j_gene: TRBJ2-5; d_gene: TRBD2; v_gene: TRBV20-1; CDR3nt: TGCAGTGCTAGGCGGCTAGCGGACCATCAGACCCAGTACTTC; CDR3aa: CSARRLADHQTQYF
abundance: many; j_gene: TRBJ1-1; d_gene: NA; v_gene: TRBV5-1; CDR3nt: TGCGCCAGCAGTGACGCGACAGTTGAAGCTTTCTTT; CDR3aa: CASSDATVEAFF
abundance: few; j_gene: TRBJ1-2; d_gene: TRBD1; v_gene: TRBV3-1; CDR3nt: TGTGCCAGCAGCCAAGGACTGGACAGGGCGGGCTATGGCTACACCTTC; CDR3aa: CASSQGLDRAGYGYTF
abundance: few; j_gene: TRBJ1-2; d_gene: NA; v_gene: TRBV21-1; CDR3nt: TGTGCCAGCAGCAAAGGGCTAGCTCCTTTC; CDR3aa: CASSKGLAPF
abundance: many; j_gene: TRBJ1-1; d_gene: NA; v_gene: TRBV7-8; CDR3nt: TGTGCCAGCAGCCTAACAGCGGAAGCTTTCTTT; CDR3aa: CASSLTAEAFF
abundance: NA; j_gene: TRBJ1-4; d_gene: NA; v_gene: TRBV20-1; CDR3nt: TGCAGTGCTAGAGATCAAGGGTTACAACCAAAACTGTTTTTT; CDR3aa: CSARDQGLQPKLFF
abundance: many; j_gene: TRBJ2-1; d_gene: NA; v_gene: TRBV20-1; CDR3nt: TGCAGTGCTAGAGTATCAAATGAGCAGTTCTTC; CDR3aa: CSARVSNEQFF
abundance: many; j_gene: TRBJ1-5; d_gene: NA; v_gene: TRBV12-3/TRBV12-4; CDR3nt: TGTGCCAGCAGGCATAGGAGCAATCAGCCCCAGCATTTT; CDR3aa: CASRHRSNQPQHF
abundance: NA; j_gene: TRBJ1-2; d_gene: NA; v_gene: TRBV6-2/TRBV6-3; CDR3nt: TGTGCCAGCAATCCGACGACAGGAAATAACTATGGCTACACCTTC; CDR3aa: CASNPTTGNNYGYTF
abundance: many; j_gene: TRBJ1-2; d_gene: NA; v_gene: TRBV20-1; CDR3nt: TGCAGTGCTAGTATGTTACAGGTTGGAGACTATGGCTACACCTTC; CDR3aa: CSASMLQVGDYGYTF
abundance: many; j_gene: TRBJ2-1; d_gene: TRBD1; v_gene: TRBV5-1; CDR3nt: TGCGCCAGCAGCGAGAGGACAGGGGGCTTAATGAATGAGCAGTTCTTC; CDR3aa: CASSERTGGLMNEQFF
abundance: few; j_gene: TRBJ1-5; d_gene: NA; v_gene: TRBV29-1; CDR3nt: TGCAGCGTTCGGGACAACCATAATCAGCCCCAGCATTTT; CDR3aa: CSVRDNHNQPQHF
abundance: NA; j_gene: TRBJ1-5; d_gene: NA; v_gene: TRBV7-9; CDR3nt: TGTGCCAGCAGCAAGACTGGGGATCAGCCCCAGCATTTT; CDR3aa: CASSKTGDQPQHF
abundance: few; j_gene: TRBJ2-1; d_gene: TRBD2; v_gene: TRBV5-1; CDR3nt: TGCGCCAGCAGTGGCCTAGCGGGAGTCAATGAGCAGTTCTTC; CDR3aa: CASSGLAGVNEQFF
abundance: many; j_gene: TRBJ1-1; d_gene: NA; v_gene: TRBV20-1; CDR3nt: TGCAGTGCTGGGACACATCTGAACACTGAAGCTTTCTTT; CDR3aa: CSAGTHLNTEAFF
abundance: many; j_gene: TRBJ2-3; d_gene: TRBD2; v_gene: TRBV20-1; CDR3nt: TGCAGTGCTACGGTACAGGCGGGAGGGCCCACAGATACGCAGTATTTT; CDR3aa: CSATVQAGGPTDTQYF
abundance: NA; j_gene: TRBJ2-1; d_gene: NA; v_gene: TRBV6-5; CDR3nt: TGTGCCAGCAGCCCCGCACTGAGCTCCTACAATGAGCAGTTCTTC; CDR3aa: CASSPALSSYNEQFF
abundance: few; j_gene: TRBJ2-7; d_gene: NA; v_gene: TRBV4-2; CDR3nt: TGTGCCAGCAGTCCCGGGGACACGGGGCGCGAGCAGTACTTC; CDR3aa: CASSPGDTGREQYF
abundance: few; j_gene: TRBJ1-1; d_gene: NA; v_gene: TRBV5-1; CDR3nt: TGCGCCAGCAGCTTCATTTCGTCTATAAACTTGAACACTGAAGCTTTCTTT; CDR3aa: CASSFISSINLNTEAFF
abundance: NA; j_gene: TRBJ2-5; d_gene: NA; v_gene: TRBV12-1; CDR3nt: TGTGCCAGCAGCTTTCGGCTAGCGGGAGTTGGGCAAGAGACCCAGTACTTC; CDR3aa: CASSFRLAGVGQETQYF
abundance: many; j_gene: TRBJ1-2; d_gene: TRBD1; v_gene: TRBV28; CDR3nt: TGTGCCAGCAGTGCCGCTCCGACAGGGGGATATGGCTACACCTTC; CDR3aa: CASSAAPTGGYGYTF
abundance: many; j_gene: TRBJ1-1; d_gene: NA; v_gene: TRBV12-3/TRBV12-4; CDR3nt: TGTGCCAGCGGACTTGAGACAGGACTGAACACTGAAGCTTTCTTT; CDR3aa: CASGLETGLNTEAFF
abundance: NA; j_gene: TRBJ2-7; d_gene: NA; v_gene: TRBV4-1; CDR3nt: TGCGCCAGCAGCCAAGATCCTAGTGAGAACGAGCAGTACTTC; CDR3aa: CASSQDPSENEQYF
abundance: NA; j_gene: TRBJ2-1; d_gene: NA; v_gene: TRBV5-1; CDR3nt: TGCGCCAGCAGCTCGGACCGGAGCAACCATGAGCAGTTCTTC; CDR3aa: CASSSDRSNHEQFF
abundance: few; j_gene: TRBJ2-7; d_gene: TRBD2; v_gene: TRBV4-1; CDR3nt: TGCGCCAGCAGCCAAGGCGGGAGTGGGTCCTACGAGCAGTACTTC; CDR3aa: CASSQGGSGSYEQYF
abundance: NA; j_gene: TRBJ2-1; d_gene: NA; v_gene: TRBV18; CDR3nt: TGTGCCAGCTCACGACAGGTCTACTATGAGCAGTTCTTC; CDR3aa: CASSRQVYYEQFF
abundance: few; j_gene: TRBJ1-6; d_gene: NA; v_gene: TRBV4-2; CDR3nt: TGTGCCAGCAGCCAAGACAAAGTCAGGGGATCACCCCTCCACTTT; CDR3aa: CASSQDKVRGSPLHF
abundance: many; j_gene: TRBJ2-3; d_gene: TRBD2; v_gene: TRBV7-6; CDR3nt: TGTGCCAGCAGCTTAGCCCCCGGGACTAGCACTTCCACAGATACGCAGTATTTT; CDR3aa: CASSLAPGTSTSTDTQYF
abundance: few; j_gene: TRBJ1-5; d_gene: NA; v_gene: TRBV19; CDR3nt: TGTGCCAGTAGTGCAGGGCATATTTATCAGCCCCAGCATTTT; CDR3aa: CASSAGHIYQPQHF
abundance: many; j_gene: TRBJ1-6; d_gene: NA; v_gene: TRBV14; CDR3nt: TGTGCCAGCAGCCTAAATGCAAGGGGTTCACCCCTCCACTTT; CDR3aa: CASSLNARGSPLHF
abundance: NA; j_gene: TRBJ1-1; d_gene: NA; v_gene: TRBV18; CDR3nt: TGTGCCAGCTCACCACCGGGGGGGCAGGGGCAGAACACTGAAGCTTTCTTT; CDR3aa: CASSPPGGQGQNTEAFF
abundance: few; j_gene: TRBJ2-1; d_gene: TRBD2; v_gene: TRBV20-1; CDR3nt: TGCAGTGCAAGGACTAGCGGGAGTAGAAATGAGCAGTTCTTC; CDR3aa: CSARTSGSRNEQFF
abundance: many; j_gene: TRBJ2-7; d_gene: TRBD2; v_gene: TRBV4-3; CDR3nt: TGCGCCAGCAGCCAAGATTGGGGGGGACGCGGAACCTACGAGCAGTACTTC; CDR3aa: CASSQDWGGRGTYEQYF
abundance: few; j_gene: TRBJ2-1; d_gene: TRBD1; v_gene: TRBV5-1; CDR3nt: TGCGCCAGCAGCCCCAGGACAGGTGGCGAGCAGTTCTTC; CDR3aa: CASSPRTGGEQFF
abundance: many; j_gene: TRBJ1-3; d_gene: NA; v_gene: TRBV20-1; CDR3nt: TGCAGTGCTAGCCCTGGGGGATCTGGAAACACCATATATTTT; CDR3aa: CSASPGGSGNTIYF